This TCR beta chain was identified in a study of blood T cell repertoires in COVID-19. Study-level background: Researchers got acute and convalescent COVID-19 samples from the United States, Italy and Spain. PBMCs, B-cell-depleted T cells, or T cells were the source of the cDNA or gDNA that made up the material.

Authors' processing steps: Quantification of nucleated cells was approximated via reference gene primer amplification. The protocol was immunoSEQ multiplex PCR, while the TCRdb copy is restricted to in-frame clones and leaves out a portion. V and J calls and clone size are those listed in that table; D and trimming were worked out from the DNA. The table has more than 130,000 clones, 84% seen once. The sequenced material came from peripheral blood. This clonotype was obtained from a human donor in a cohort sampled during active COVID-19.

The CDR3 loop is CAWSTDYYGELFF. The CDR3, as DNA: TGTGCCTGGAGTACGGACTACTACGGGGAGCTGTTTTTT. V is TRBV30 and J is TRBJ2-2; D is perhaps TRBD2 (6 bases). CDR3 length equals 13 residues. The germline CDR1 and CDR2 sequences are GTSNPN and SVGIG (reference sequence). The V and J ends lost 2 bases and 7 bases respectively, with 11 bases between them.